The rows below give T cell receptor beta chains drawn from one sample of a study of CD8 T cells in ankylosing spondylitis. TCRdb reprocessed the 5' RACE reads via MiXCR and lists one record per CDR3 protein. The repertoire consists of some 240,000 distinct CDR3 sequences, with about 6.7% occurring once and the leading ten covering approximately 15%. Material for sequencing was blood, either unsorted or a sorted T cell fraction (not recorded which). The receptors here all came from a male donor with ankylosing spondylitis. Both conserved end residues are part of each CDR3. D genes are given only for firm matches. Size is stated for part of the rows, as once, few or many counts, or as a class when the clone is expanded.

abundance | d_gene | j_gene | v_gene | CDR3nt | CDR3aa
. | TRBD2 | TRBJ2-3 | TRBV7-6 | TGTGCCAGCAGCCGAGAAATAGCGGGAGTGGGAGATACGCAGTATTTT | CASSREIAGVGDTQYF
. | . | TRBJ1-5 | TRBV14 | TGTGCCAGCAGCCAGGACAGTTATCAGCCCCAGCATTTT | CASSQDSYQPQHF
. | . | TRBJ2-2 | TRBV28 | TGTGCCAGCAGCCTGGACCGGCCCAACACCGGGGAGCTGTTTTTT | CASSLDRPNTGELFF
medium-sized | . | TRBJ1-3 | TRBV16 | TGTGCCAGCAGCCCGCGGGGTGACTCTGGAAACACCATATATTTT | CASSPRGDSGNTIYF
many | . | TRBJ1-5 | TRBV20-1 | TGCAGTGCTGGATTTGACACAAATAGCAATCAGCCCCAGCATTTT | CSAGFDTNSNQPQHF
many | . | TRBJ2-1 | TRBV5-1 | TGCGCCAGCAGCTTAGAAGTCCGGCTCTACAATGAGCAGTTCTTC | CASSLEVRLYNEQFF
many | . | TRBJ2-7 | TRBV13 | TGTGCCAGCAGCTTAAAAACGGACAAAGATTGCGAGCAGTACTTC | CASSLKTDKDCEQYF
many | TRBD1 | TRBJ2-7 | TRBV12-3/TRBV12-4 | TGTGCCAGCAGCTTCGACAGGGGCCCCTACGAGCAGTACTTC | CASSFDRGPYEQYF
many | TRBD2 | TRBJ2-1 | TRBV27 | TGTGCCAGCAGTTTGATAGCGGGAGTCTACAATGAGCAGTTCTTC | CASSLIAGVYNEQFF
many | TRBD1 | TRBJ2-2 | TRBV28 | TGTGCCAGCAGTAATCTAAGGACAGGGGTCCTCACCGGGGAGCTGTTTTTT | CASSNLRTGVLTGELFF